The T cell receptor beta chain under discussion was sequenced for a study of a mutant IDH1 vaccine in newly diagnosed glioma. Study details: Previous care, which was radiotherapy, temozolomide, or both, most often involved both.

About this clone: The antigen remains unidentified.

Germline V gives CDR1 DFQATT, CDR2 SNEGSKA (reference sequence). The CDR3 sequence is 11 residues long. V lost 0 bases and J lost 6, with 6 bases in between. Repertoires were generated with immunoSEQ multiplex PCR, while TCRdb's copy carries only in-frame clones and drops some. This table holds tens of thousands of clones, around 92% found once. The time point: week 11, during vaccination. The vaccine gave 300 ug of a 20-mer mutant IDH1 peptide subcutaneously per dose. Donors harbored newly found WHO grade 3 or 4 IDH1-mutant, ATRX-lost astrocytomas. The receptor was isolated from a woman aged 40 to 50 with glioma. Source: PBMCs, taken from a glioma patient whose treatment included an IDH1 peptide vaccine. The V gene is TRBV20-1, the J gene TRBJ2-7; D is unresolved. This CDR3 reads CSARDRREQYF. The CDR3 coding sequence is TGCAGTGCTAGAGATAGGCGCGAGCAGTACTTC.